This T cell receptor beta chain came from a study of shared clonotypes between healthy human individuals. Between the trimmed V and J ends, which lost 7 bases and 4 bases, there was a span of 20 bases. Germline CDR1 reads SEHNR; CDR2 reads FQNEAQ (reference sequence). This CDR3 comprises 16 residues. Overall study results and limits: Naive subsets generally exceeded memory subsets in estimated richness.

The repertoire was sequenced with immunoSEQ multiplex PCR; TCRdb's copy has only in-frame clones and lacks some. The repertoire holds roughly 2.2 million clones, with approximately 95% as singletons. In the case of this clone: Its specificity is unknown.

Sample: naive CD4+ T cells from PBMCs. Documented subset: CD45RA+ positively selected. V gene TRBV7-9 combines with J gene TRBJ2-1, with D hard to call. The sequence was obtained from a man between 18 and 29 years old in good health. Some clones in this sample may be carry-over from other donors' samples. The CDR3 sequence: CASILFRGKRYNEQFF. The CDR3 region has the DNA TGTGCCAGCATCCTGTTTCGAGGTAAAAGATACAATGAGCAGTTCTTC.